The 21 T cell receptor beta chains in this list originate from one sample, sequenced in a study of blood T cell repertoires in COVID-19. Assay: immunoSEQ multiplex PCR; the TCRdb copy retains only in-frame clones and omits some. The sample holds fewer than 250,000 clones, 85% to 90% seen once. Material for sequencing was PBMCs or T cells enriched from blood (not recorded which). These receptors were taken from a man aged 30 to 39 who had been exposed to COVID-19.

The chain recombines TRBV5-5 with TRBJ1-4, with D possibly TRBD1 on 6 matching bases. The germline V gene encodes CDR1 SGHKS and CDR2 YYEKEE (reference sequence). V lost 4 bases to trimming and J lost 4 bases, with 11 bases between them. This CDR3 comprises 14 residues. CDR3 nucleotides: TGTGCCAGCAGCCAGACAGGACATAATGAAAAACTGTTTTTT. It yields the protein CASSQTGHNEKLFF.

This chain uses TRBV6-5 with TRBJ1-5; 8 bases map to TRBD1. This CDR3 region has 15 residues. Losses at the gene ends were 6 bases for V and 2 bases for J; bases not matched to a gene: 6. The germline V gene has CDR1 MNHEY and CDR2 SVGAGI. The CDR3 DNA follows: TGTGCCAGCAGCAACAGGGGGATGGGCAATCAGCCCCAGCATTTT. Translating it yields CASSNRGMGNQPQHF.

The chain has TRBV5-1 and TRBJ2-2; TRBD2 agrees at 9 bases. Germline values: CDR1 SGHRS, CDR2 YFSETQ. The CDR3 runs 16 residues. The ends lost 1 base at V and 7 bases at J; junction bases unmatched: 8. Written as DNA, the CDR3 is TGCGCCAGCAGCTTGATCGTAGCGGGGGTCGGCGGGGAGCTGTTTTTT. Protein: CASSLIVAGVGGELFF. The full variable domain, its missing parts supplied by reference TRBV5-1 and TRBJ2-2, is KAGVTQTPRYLIKTRGQQVTLSCSPISGHRSVSWYQQTPGQGLQFLFEYFSETQRNKGNFPGRFSGRQFSNSRSEMNVSTLELGDSALYLCASSLIVAGVGGELFFGEGSRLTVL.

The genes are TRBV13 and TRBJ2-5; TRBD2 might be the D (7 bases). CDR1 and CDR2 from the germline V gene are PRHDT and FYEKMQ (reference sequence). This CDR3 comprises 15 residues. Trimming cost V 3 bases and J 3 bases, with 14 bases left between them. The CDR3 protein is CASSLVAGAKETQYF. The CDR3, as DNA: TGTGCCAGCAGCTTGGTCGCGGGGGCGAAAGAGACCCAGTACTTC.

CDR3 region: CASSQFSGNTIYF. CDR3 in DNA: TGTGCCAGCAGCCAATTTTCTGGAAACACCATATATTTT. The chain employs TRBV12-3 or TRBV12-4 and TRBJ1-3, with D uncertain. The V end lost 6 bases, the J end lost 1 base, and 7 bases lay between the germline ends. The CDR3 extends over 13 amino acids.

J is TRBJ2-2 and V is TRBV6-1; D may be TRBD1 (5 bases). Trimming removed 3 bases from V and 4 bases from J, with 9 bases in between. This CDR3 has 14 residues. Germline loops: CDR1 MNHNS, CDR2 SASEGT. CDR3 DNA sequence: TGTGCCAGCAGTGAGGGGCCCCTCACCGGGGAGCTGTTTTTT. This gives the protein CASSEGPLTGELFF.

This clone has only one observation. The chain combines TRBV19 with TRBJ2-7, with a tentative D call TRBD1 (5 bases). Germline V gene sequence: CDR1 LNHDA, CDR2 SQIVND (reference sequence). V lost 3 bases and J lost 3, with 12 bases in between. The CDR3 consists of 14 residues. The chain's CDR3 is CASSIRQGFYEQYF. CDR3 sequence (DNA): TGTGCCAGTAGTATCCGGCAGGGTTTCTACGAGCAGTACTTC.

This sequence joins TRBV29-1 and TRBJ1-1, with 7 positions matching TRBD1. V was clipped by 7 bases and J by 0 bases; unmatched bases: 5. Germline CDR1 SQVTM, CDR2 ANQGSEA. The CDR3 runs to 13 residues. The CDR3 nucleotides are TGCAGCGCAACAGGGGACATGAACACTGAAGCTTTCTTT. This gives the protein CSATGDMNTEAFF.

The table lists this clone with a count of one. CDR3 DNA: TGCAGTGCTACCCACACAGATACGCAGTATTTT. Protein product: CSATHTDTQYF. The rearrangement uses TRBV20-1 and TRBJ2-3; no firm D call. The V gene's germline CDR1 is DFQATT and CDR2 SNEGSKA (reference sequence). The CDR3 sequence is 11 residues long. Trimming stripped 4 bases from V and 2 bases from J, with 4 bases between.

This chain connects TRBV27 to TRBJ1-1; 7 nucleotides align to TRBD1. Germline lookup yields CDR1 MNHEY and CDR2 SMNVEV (reference sequence). This CDR3 spans 15 amino acids. V lost 1 base to trimming and J lost 1 base; unmatched junction nucleotides: 3. CDR3 DNA: TGTGCCAGCAGTTTATTTGCAGGGGGGAACACTGAAGCTTTCTTT. It yields the protein CASSLFAGGNTEAFF.

V and J are TRBV7-9 and TRBJ1-5, with D possibly TRBD1 on 5 matching bases. V lost 7 bases and J 7 bases, leaving 23 bases between the germline ends. Germline V lookup: CDR1 SEHNR, CDR2 FQNEAQ (reference sequence). CDR3 length: 16 amino acids. CDR3 DNA sequence: TGTGCCAGCACCAGAGGACGTGGGGGGTCAGGACAGCCCCAGCATTTT. Its translation is CASTRGRGGSGQPQHF.

The chain employs TRBV6-6 and TRBJ2-7; the D gene is possibly TRBD1 (6 bases). Germline lookup yields CDR1 MNHNY and CDR2 SVGAGI (reference sequence). The CDR3 is 17 residues long. V was clipped by 5 bases and J by 2 bases, with 22 bases between them. For the CDR3, the DNA is TGTGCCAGCAGTCGACTCGTCCCGGGACATCGAACCTACGAGCAGTACTTC. Translated, it gives CASSRLVPGHRTYEQYF.

The V call is TRBV5-6, the J call TRBJ2-5; 8 bases map to TRBD2. V trimming: 3 bases; J trimming: 3 bases; junction bases outside the gene matches: 4. In germline, CDR1 is SGHDT, CDR2 YYEEEE. The CDR3 is 14 residues long. The CDR3 sequence is CASSWDSGEETQYF. As DNA, the CDR3 is TGTGCCAGCAGCTGGGATAGCGGGGAAGAGACCCAGTACTTC.

V is TRBV5-3 and J is TRBJ2-3; tentatively, D is TRBD1 (6 bases). TRBV5-3 is labeled an ORF, and its function is uncertain. V lost 8 bases, J lost 2 bases, and 18 bases lay in between. CDR3 length: 15 amino acids. CDR3 bases: TGTGCCAGGCTCATACAGGGCAATCCCACAGATACGCAGTATTTT. Translated: CARLIQGNPTDTQYF.

The chain uses TRBV18 and TRBJ2-3, with D tentatively TRBD2 (6 bases). V shed 2 bases and J shed 8 bases, with 14 bases lying between them. CDR1 and CDR2 (germline): KGHSH, LQKENI. The CDR3 spans 14 residues. The CDR3 DNA is TGTGCCAGCTCACCAGAGACTAGGATGGGTACGCAGTATTTT. Encoded protein: CASSPETRMGTQYF. The whole variable domain, filled in from reference TRBV18 and TRBJ2-3, reads NAGVMQNPRHLVRRRGQEARLRCSPMKGHSHVYWYRQLPEEGLKFMVYLQKENIIDESGMPKERFSAEFPKEGPSILRIQQVVRGDSAAYFCASSPETRMGTQYFGPGTRLTVL.

The V gene is TRBV6-5, the J gene TRBJ2-3; 9 nucleotides agree with TRBD2. Trimming took 8 bases from V and 4 from J; bases not matched to a gene: 10. Germline CDR1 MNHEY, CDR2 SVGAGI. The CDR3 spans 15 residues. The CDR3 protein is CASSTPGLAADTQYF. The CDR3 region has the DNA TGTGCCAGCTCGACGCCGGGACTAGCTGCAGATACGCAGTATTTT.

This clone was recorded a few times. The chain carries TRBV7-3 and TRBJ2-7; tentative D call: TRBD1 (7 bases). Germline CDR1 SGHTA, CDR2 FQGTGA. The V end lost 0 bases, the J end lost 6 bases, and 12 bases lay between the germline ends. CDR3 length: 14 amino acids. CDR3 coding DNA: TGTGCCAGCAGCTTAACGCGACAGGGAGGCGAGCAGTACTTC. It encodes CASSLTRQGGEQYF.

The chain links TRBV4-2 to TRBJ2-6, with 10 bases identical to TRBD1. This CDR3 is 18 amino acids long. The V gene end was trimmed by 1 base and the J gene end by 1 base; junction bases not matched to a gene: 4. CDR1 and CDR2 (germline): LGHNA, YNFKEQ. The CDR3, as DNA: TGTGCCAGCAGCCAAGGGCGGGACAGGGGTTCTGGGGCCAACGTCCTGACTTTC. Translation: CASSQGRDRGSGANVLTF.

This chain connects TRBV4-3 to TRBJ2-7, with unresolved D. The CDR3 is 14 amino acids. V shed 0 bases and J shed 6 bases, with 12 bases lying between them. Germline V CDR1 and CDR2: LGHNA, YSLEER. The CDR3 DNA sequence: TGCGCCAGCAGCCAAGATCTAACAGTGAGCGAGCAGTACTTC. Translating it yields CASSQDLTVSEQYF.

This chain uses TRBV25-1 with TRBJ1-3; a possible D gene is TRBD1 (5 bases). The germline V gene encodes CDR1 MGHDK and CDR2 SYGVNS. V was trimmed by 2 bases and J by 1 base, leaving 6 bases between them. This CDR3 has 14 amino acids. CDR3 residues: CASSEGASGNTIYF. DNA for the CDR3: TGTGCCAGCAGTGAAGGGGCTTCTGGAAACACCATATATTTT.

The chain has TRBV6-4 and TRBJ2-3, with D possibly being TRBD1 (5 bases). The V gene lost 0 bases and the J gene lost 3 bases, with 13 bases spanning the gap. Germline values: CDR1 MRHNA, CDR2 SNTAGT. This CDR3 comprises 16 residues. In DNA, the CDR3 is TGTGCCAGCAGTGACTCAACGGCTAGGGGTACAGATACGCAGTATTTT. It specifies CASSDSTARGTDTQYF.